This T cell receptor beta chain is drawn from a study of lymphopenia after photon versus proton radiotherapy. The study, taken as a whole, reports: After the lymphocyte nadir, photon-treated repertoires showed oligoclonal expansion, especially of CD8+ Temra cells. Survival link was tested only in deceased patients; proton benefit remains a possibility. In patients who died, overall survival fell as post-nadir TCR diversity dropped more. Relative stability marked proton patients; photon patients lost diversity and naive cells.

Note on this clone: As yet, its antigen is unknown.

Produced via immunoSEQ multiplex PCR; TCRdb's table is partial and in-frame only. The sample lists over 15,000 clones, roughly nine tenths occurring once. V lost 0 bases and J 10 bases, leaving 16 bases between the germline ends. The CDR3 totals 14 residues. Germline V lookup: CDR1 SGHDT, CDR2 YYEEEE. V is TRBV5-6 and J is TRBJ1-1, with D perhaps TRBD1 (6 bases). The starting material was peripheral blood, obtained from a patient treated with proton-based radiotherapy. This sequence originates from a man in his 70s with pancreatic cancer. CDR3 sequence reads: CASSLALGAGVAFF. The CDR3 DNA reads TGTGCCAGCAGCTTGGCCCTGGGGGCCGGGGTAGCTTTCTTT.